This is a list of T cell receptor beta chains from one sample in a study of blood T cell repertoires in COVID-19. TCRdb keeps only in-frame clones here, not all; method: immunoSEQ multiplex PCR. The sample consists of fewer than 300,000 clones, about nine tenths of them appearing once. Material: PBMCs or T cells enriched from blood (not recorded which). These receptors originate from a man younger than 35 who had recovered from COVID-19. Both conserved end residues are part of each CDR3. A D gene is named only where the DNA matches it firmly. For some rows the clone size is stated as once, few or many, or as a class when expanded; others skip it.

clone_size: once; j_call: TRBJ2-1; d_call: .; v_call: TRBV18; cdr3_aa: CASSPRGGLANEQFF; cdr3_nt: TGTGCCAGCTCACCTAGGGGAGGCCTCGCCAATGAGCAGTTCTTC
clone_size: .; j_call: TRBJ2-3; d_call: TRBD1; v_call: TRBV10-3; cdr3_aa: CAISPTSGTVPTDTQYF; cdr3_nt: TGTGCCATCAGCCCTACTTCCGGGACAGTACCTACAGATACGCAGTATTTT
clone_size: .; j_call: TRBJ2-7; d_call: TRBD1; v_call: TRBV18; cdr3_aa: CASSPGTGTGVEQYF; cdr3_nt: TGTGCCAGCTCACCAGGGACCGGGACAGGTGTTGAGCAGTACTTC
clone_size: .; j_call: TRBJ1-1; d_call: .; v_call: TRBV2; cdr3_aa: CASSEDSRLNTEAFF; cdr3_nt: TGTGCCAGCAGTGAAGACAGCAGGTTGAACACTGAAGCTTTCTTT
clone_size: .; j_call: TRBJ2-3; d_call: TRBD2; v_call: TRBV15; cdr3_aa: CATSRVAGGSDTQYF; cdr3_nt: TGTGCCACCAGCAGAGTAGCGGGAGGATCAGATACGCAGTATTTT
clone_size: .; j_call: TRBJ2-2; d_call: .; v_call: TRBV6-5; cdr3_aa: CASKGPQVNTGELFF; cdr3_nt: TGTGCCAGCAAAGGTCCGCAGGTGAACACCGGGGAGCTGTTTTTT
clone_size: .; j_call: TRBJ2-5; d_call: .; v_call: TRBV5-1; cdr3_aa: CASSTDPSGRQETQYF; cdr3_nt: TGCGCCAGCAGCACCGACCCATCAGGGCGACAAGAGACCCAGTACTTC
clone_size: .; j_call: TRBJ2-3; d_call: TRBD1; v_call: TRBV28; cdr3_aa: CASSPRTGRTDTQYF; cdr3_nt: TGTGCCAGCAGTCCCCGGACAGGGCGCACAGATACGCAGTATTTT
clone_size: .; j_call: TRBJ1-6; d_call: .; v_call: TRBV7-2; cdr3_aa: CASSLALGGNSPLHF; cdr3_nt: TGTGCCAGCAGCTTAGCCCTGGGGGGTAATTCACCCCTCCACTTT
clone_size: .; j_call: TRBJ1-1; d_call: .; v_call: TRBV7-9; cdr3_aa: CASSLAPNTEAFF; cdr3_nt: TGTGCCAGCAGCTTAGCCCCTAACACTGAAGCTTTCTTT
clone_size: .; j_call: TRBJ2-7; d_call: .; v_call: TRBV6-1; cdr3_aa: CASSELFYEQYF; cdr3_nt: TGTGCCAGCAGTGAACTTTTCTACGAGCAGTACTTC